Below, 13 T cell receptor beta chains from the same sample are listed, as sequenced in a study of shared clonotypes between healthy human individuals. Libraries were prepared by immunoSEQ multiplex PCR; TCRdb keeps only in-frame clonotypes and omits some of them. The sample holds about 2.4 million clones; 93% are singletons and the top ten take roughly 0.39%. The specimen was naive CD4+ T cells from PBMCs. Noted subset: CD45RA+ positively selected. Source of these receptors: a man aged 18 to 29 in good health. Some clones in this sample may be carry-over from other donors' samples.

This clone was seen a handful of times. The genes are TRBV29-1 and TRBJ2-2, with D perhaps given as TRBD1 or TRBD2 (6 bases each). The germline CDR1 and CDR2 sequences are SQVTM and ANQGSEA. V lost 2 bases and J 5 bases, leaving 12 bases between the germline ends. This CDR3 region has 14 residues. CDR3 nucleotide sequence: TGCAGCGTTGAAACAGGGAGGAGGACCGGGGAGCTGTTTTTT. This translates into CSVETGRRTGELFF.

The V gene is TRBV5-1, the J gene TRBJ1-2; possible D gene TRBD1, 6 bases. Germline lookup yields CDR1 SGHRS and CDR2 YFSETQ. The ends were cut back, 4 bases at V and 5 bases at J, with 18 bases in the middle. The CDR3 sequence is 15 residues long. CDR3 DNA: TGCGCCAGCAGCACCGAAGGGGGGCGCGTGTATGGCTACACCTTC. It is translated as CASSTEGGRVYGYTF.

This clone appeared a single time. The CDR3 DNA reads TGTGCCAGCAGTTACGCCCCCGTGGGGGGGCGGCAGTACTTC. This encodes CASSYAPVGGRQYF. The chain has TRBV6-5 and TRBJ2-7; tentative D call: TRBD2 (7 bases). The CDR3 contains 14 residues. CDR1 and CDR2 from the germline V gene are MNHEY and SVGAGI. Trimming removed 2 bases at V and 9 bases at J, with 17 bases between.

V is TRBV19 and J is TRBJ1-2, with a tentative D call TRBD1 (5 bases). V was shortened by 2 bases and J by 6 bases, with 13 bases between the two germline ends. From germline, CDR1 is LNHDA and CDR2 SQIVND (reference sequence). The CDR3 sequence is 14 residues long. CDR3 bases: TGTGCCAGTAGTATATGGGGGAACTATAATGGCTACACCTTC. Translation gives CASSIWGNYNGYTF.

This chain links TRBV18 with TRBJ1-2; 10 nucleotides agree with TRBD1. The CDR3 length is 14 residues. CDR1 KGHSH and CDR2 LQKENI come from the germline V gene. V was pared by 4 bases and J by 8 bases, with 7 bases of the junction left unmatched. The CDR3 DNA is TGTGCCAGCTCACGAACGACAGGGGGCGTCGGCTACACCTTC. Amino acids: CASSRTTGGVGYTF. Complete variable domain (other parts from reference TRBV18 and TRBJ1-2): NAGVMQNPRHLVRRRGQEARLRCSPMKGHSHVYWYRQLPEEGLKFMVYLQKENIIDESGMPKERFSAEFPKEGPSILRIQQVVRGDSAAYFCASSRTTGGVGYTFGSGTRLTVV.

The rearrangement joins TRBV7-9 to TRBJ2-3; D is possibly TRBD1 or TRBD2 (5 bases each). The germline V gene has CDR1 SEHNR and CDR2 FQNEAQ (reference sequence). The length of the CDR3 is 18 residues. Trimming shortened V by 2 bases and J by 4 bases, and 22 bases separated the two germline ends. CDR3 DNA: TGTGCCAGCAGCTTATATGGGCGTGTGATCGGGGCCGCAGATACGCAGTATTTT. Protein sequence: CASSLYGRVIGAADTQYF. Complete variable domain (other parts from reference TRBV7-9 and TRBJ2-3): DTGVSQNPRHKITKRGQNVTFRCDPISEHNRLYWYRQTLGQGPEFLTYFQNEAQLEKSRLLSDRFSAERPKGSFSTLEIQRTEQGDSAMYLCASSLYGRVIGAADTQYFGPGTRLTVL.

This CDR3 is CSVVSGTTSYEQYF. As DNA, the CDR3 is TGCAGCGTTGTTAGCGGGACTACCTCCTACGAGCAGTACTTC. This chain connects TRBV29-1 to TRBJ2-7; 8 bases are a match to TRBD2. Trimming at V came to 4 bases and at J to 0 bases, leaving 5 bases not matched to a gene. Germline-derived CDR1 and CDR2 are SQVTM and ANQGSEA. The CDR3 contains 14 residues.

The rearrangement uses TRBV4-3 and TRBJ2-7; 13 bases line up with TRBD2. The CDR3 totals 16 residues. CDR1 is LGHNA and CDR2 is YSLEER in the germline V gene. Unmatched junction bases numbered 5, after V lost 4 bases and J lost 2 bases. The CDR3 bases are TGCGCCAGCAGCCCAGGACTAGCGGGAGTCACCTACGAGCAGTACTTC. Protein sequence: CASSPGLAGVTYEQYF.

The J gene is TRBJ1-5, the V gene TRBV28; D is perhaps TRBD1 (5 bases). V lost 6 bases, J lost 5 bases, and 20 bases lay in between. This CDR3 is built from 16 residues. Germline CDR1 is MDHEN and CDR2 is SYDVKM. The CDR3 bases are TGTGCCAGCAGCTTAGCGGGACTCCTGATCTATCAGCCCCAGCATTTT. Amino acids: CASSLAGLLIYQPQHF.

The rearrangement joins TRBV6-5 to TRBJ2-3; 8 bases line up with TRBD1. Looked up from germline, CDR1 is MNHEY and CDR2 is SVGAGI. There are 15 residues in the CDR3. V shed 4 bases, J shed 4 bases, and the junction held 7 bases outside the gene matches. CDR3 residues: CASSSPGGDADTQYF. CDR3 coding DNA: TGTGCCAGCAGTTCCCCAGGGGGCGACGCAGATACGCAGTATTTT.

Written as DNA, the CDR3 is TGCGCCAGCAGCTTTCAATCCTCCTACCCCAGCTCTGGAAACACCATATATTTT. This translates into CASSFQSSYPSSGNTIYF. The genes are TRBV5-1 and TRBJ1-3; D is uncertain. This CDR3 comprises 18 residues. Germline V gives CDR1 SGHRS, CDR2 YFSETQ. V gave up 2 bases and J gave up 0 bases, with 18 bases separating them.

The chain combines TRBV7-9 with TRBJ2-7; D tentatively fits TRBD1 or TRBD2 (5 bases each). CDR3 size: 12 residues. Germline V gene lookup returns CDR1 SEHNR and CDR2 FQNEAQ (reference sequence). V shed 8 bases and J shed 2 bases, with 10 bases lying between them. The CDR3 coding sequence is TGTGCCAGCTTGGGGGAGACCTACGAGCAGTACTTC. Amino acids: CASLGETYEQYF. The whole variable domain, remainder taken from reference TRBV7-9 and TRBJ2-7, is DTGVSQNPRHKITKRGQNVTFRCDPISEHNRLYWYRQTLGQGPEFLTYFQNEAQLEKSRLLSDRFSAERPKGSFSTLEIQRTEQGDSAMYLCASLGETYEQYFGPGTRLTVT.

CDR3 residues: CASSQALTGAFGYTF. The CDR3 bases are TGCGCCAGCAGCCAGGCCTTGACAGGTGCCTTCGGCTACACCTTC. The chain links TRBV4-3 to TRBJ1-2; D possibly corresponds to TRBD1 (6 bases). V was cut by 3 bases and J by 8 bases, with 19 bases left in between. Germline V gene sequence: CDR1 LGHNA, CDR2 YSLEER. This CDR3 has 15 amino acids.